These 4 T cell receptor beta chains were sequenced from one sample in a study of T cell repertoires in cytomegalovirus infection. Which antigens these TCRs recognize remains unknown. Using its own MiXCR run on the reads, TCRdb lists one record per CDR3 protein. The repertoire holds about 310,000 distinct CDR3 sequences, with 25% as singletons. The input for sequencing was cultured PBMCs, taken from culture after CMV antigen stimulation. These receptor sequences come from a human donor in good health (CMV status not recorded). Some clones in this sample may be carry-over from other donors' samples.

This sequence joins TRBV28 and TRBJ2-2; D possibly matches TRBD1 or TRBD2 (5 bases each). Germline CDR1 is MDHEN and CDR2 is SYDVKM. Trimming left V 3 bases short and J 4 bases short, with 12 bases between. CDR3 size: 15 residues. CDR3 loop: CASSLMSGSTGELFF. The CDR3 DNA reads TGTGCCAGCAGTTTGATGTCAGGGAGCACCGGGGAGCTGTTTTTT.

This clonotype has a count of ten or more. The chain recombines TRBV7-2 with TRBJ2-3, with TRBD2 matching over 11 bases. Germline CDR1 is SGHTA and CDR2 is FQGNSA. V shed 5 bases, J shed 7 bases, and the junction held 11 bases outside the gene matches. CDR3 length: 16 amino acids. CDR3 sequence (DNA): TGTGCCAGCAGCACATCTAGCGGGAGGAGGCCGAATACGCAGTATTTT. Encoded protein: CASSTSSGRRPNTQYF.

This clonotype has more than one count but fewer than ten. The V and J genes are TRBV7-9 and TRBJ1-2, with D perhaps matching TRBD1 (5 bases). CDR1 is SEHNR and CDR2 is FQNEAQ in the germline V gene (reference sequence). The CDR3 covers 16 residues. Between the trimmed V and J ends, which lost 3 bases and 4 bases, there was a span of 18 bases. The chain's CDR3 is CASSFVQGLETYGYTF. CDR3 in DNA: TGTGCCAGCAGCTTTGTGCAGGGCCTGGAAACCTATGGCTACACCTTC.

CDR3 loop: CASSRQGPYEQYF. CDR3 nucleotides: TGTGCCAGCAGTCGACAGGGGCCCTACGAGCAGTACTTC. V gene TRBV6-1 combines with J gene TRBJ2-7; TRBD1 agrees at 8 bases. Germline V gene data show CDR1 as MNHNS and CDR2 as SASEGT. This CDR3 is built from 13 residues. Trimming took 5 bases from V and 2 from J; bases not matched to a gene: 2.